The sequence of this T cell receptor beta chain was determined in a study of blood T cell repertoires in COVID-19. Overall study: The United States, Italy and Spain provided the acute and convalescent COVID-19 samples. From T cells, B-cell-depleted T cells, or PBMCs came the material, which was cDNA or gDNA.

V gave up 6 bases and J gave up 2 bases, with 13 bases separating them. The germline V gene has CDR1 SQVTM and CDR2 ANQGSEA. The CDR3 length is 13 residues. As originally analysed: Amplification from reference gene primers served as the basis for estimated nucleated cell counts. Clones were read by immunoSEQ multiplex PCR, and TCRdb kept only the in-frame ones, dropping some. V and J calls plus clone size are reproduced from that table; the DNA served to infer D and trimming. Of under 90,000 clones in the sample, 80% are singletons; the top ten hold approximately 12%. Sequenced: peripheral blood. The rearrangement links TRBV29-1 to TRBJ2-5; D is possibly TRBD2 (6 bases). The TCR comes from a human donor in a cohort sampled during active COVID-19. The CDR3 here is CSVGGAFQETQYF. CDR3 in DNA: TGCAGCGTGGGGGGAGCCTTTCAAGAGACCCAGTACTTC.